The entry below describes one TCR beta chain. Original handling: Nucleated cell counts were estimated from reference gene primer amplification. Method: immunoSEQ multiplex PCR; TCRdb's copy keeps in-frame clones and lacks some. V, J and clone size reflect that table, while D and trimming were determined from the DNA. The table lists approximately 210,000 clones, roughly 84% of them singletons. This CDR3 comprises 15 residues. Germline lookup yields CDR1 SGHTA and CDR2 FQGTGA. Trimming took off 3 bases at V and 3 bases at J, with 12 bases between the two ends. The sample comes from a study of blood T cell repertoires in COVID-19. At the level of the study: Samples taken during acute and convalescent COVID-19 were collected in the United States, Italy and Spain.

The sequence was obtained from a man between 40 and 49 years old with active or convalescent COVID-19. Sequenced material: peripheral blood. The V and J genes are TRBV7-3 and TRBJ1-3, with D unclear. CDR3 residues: CASSLQTGSGNTIYF. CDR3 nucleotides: TGTGCCAGCAGCTTGCAAACCGGGAGTGGAAACACCATATATTTT.